A single sample gave rise to the 32 T cell receptor beta chains below, sequenced in a study of T cell responses to AZD1222 COVID-19 vaccine. Sequenced by immunoSEQ multiplex PCR; TCRdb stores in-frame clones only, minus some. Of roughly 170,000 clones in the sample, roughly 90% are singletons; the top ten hold less than 3%. The material sequenced was peripheral blood, taken on day 0 of AZD1222 vaccination. These receptors originate from an adult in good health.

This chain joins TRBV7-9 and TRBJ1-4, with D unclear. The CDR3 has 14 residues. CDR1 is SEHNR, CDR2 FQNEAQ, per germline (reference sequence). V dropped 5 bases and J dropped 0 bases, with 7 bases sitting between them. CDR3 region: CASSRNPTNEKLFF. CDR3 nucleotides: TGTGCCAGCAGCCGTAACCCAACTAATGAAAAACTGTTTTTT.

This clone was seen a single time. The chain joins TRBV5-1 to TRBJ2-1; a possible D gene is TRBD2 (5 bases). This CDR3 is 16 amino acids long. Germline V gene data show CDR1 as SGHRS and CDR2 as YFSETQ. Between the trimmed V and J ends, which lost 1 base and 5 bases, there was a span of 16 bases. The CDR3 loop is CASSLRGMAINNEQFF. The CDR3 DNA is TGCGCCAGCAGCTTGCGGGGAATGGCCATCAACAATGAGCAGTTCTTC.

The chain couples TRBV5-1 to TRBJ2-5, with a weak D call TRBD2 (6 bases). Germline V gene data show CDR1 as SGHRS and CDR2 as YFSETQ. The V end lost 5 bases, the J end lost 7 bases, and 9 bases lay between the germline ends. CDR3 length equals 11 residues. In DNA, the CDR3 is TGCGCCAGCAGTCCCGGGAGGACCCAGTACTTC. Translating gives CASSPGRTQYF.

The rearrangement uses TRBV5-8 and TRBJ1-5; D gene unclear. The CDR3 totals 16 residues. The ends were cut back, 2 bases at V and 0 bases at J, with 12 bases in the middle. The germline gives CDR1 SGHTS, CDR2 YDEGEE. This chain's CDR3 is CASSFLSSISNQPQHF. Written as DNA, the CDR3 is TGTGCCAGCAGCTTCCTCTCTAGTATTAGCAATCAGCCCCAGCATTTT.

V usage is TRBV5-4 and J usage is TRBJ1-1; D is undetermined. Germline V gives CDR1 SGHNT, CDR2 YYREEE (reference sequence). This CDR3 has 15 residues. The germline V and J ends were trimmed by 1 base and 0 bases, with 10 bases remaining between them. CDR3 coding DNA: TGTGCCAGCAGCTTGACGGAGAACATGAACACTGAAGCTTTCTTT. Translating it yields CASSLTENMNTEAFF. Full variable domain (missing parts from reference TRBV5-4 and TRBJ1-1): ETGVTQSPTHLIKTRGQQVTLRCSSQSGHNTVSWYQQALGQGPQFIFQYYREEENGRGNFPPRFSGLQFPNYSSELNVNALELDDSALYLCASSLTENMNTEAFFGQGTRLTVV.

The rearrangement uses TRBV5-5 and TRBJ2-3, with D unresolved. The CDR3 is made up of 16 amino acids. Trimming took 2 bases from V and 2 from J, leaving 15 bases between them. Germline V gives CDR1 SGHKS, CDR2 YYEKEE (reference sequence). CDR3 DNA sequence: TGTGCCAGCAGCTTTCTTGGCGAGGTTTACACAGATACGCAGTATTTT. It codes for CASSFLGEVYTDTQYF.

The J gene is TRBJ1-1, the V gene TRBV9, with D maybe TRBD1 (5 bases). The V end lost 0 bases, the J end lost 1 base, and 16 bases lay between the germline ends. The CDR3 loop spans 17 amino acids. Germline V gene data show CDR1 as SGDLS and CDR2 as YYNGEE. The CDR3 loop reads CASSVDAGNHWNTEAFF. The CDR3 DNA is TGTGCCAGCAGCGTAGATGCAGGGAATCACTGGAACACTGAAGCTTTCTTT.

The chain employs TRBV5-4 and TRBJ1-2; 7 bases are shared with TRBD1. The CDR3 runs 15 residues. With V trimmed by 5 bases and J by 4 bases, 11 bases remained unmatched. The germline V gene has CDR1 SGHNT and CDR2 YYREEE (reference sequence). CDR3 protein: CASREGTVGAYGYTF. The CDR3 DNA sequence: TGTGCCAGCAGGGAAGGGACAGTGGGGGCCTATGGCTACACCTTC.

The chain links TRBV13 to TRBJ2-7, with D possibly matching TRBD1 (6 bases). Per germline, CDR1 PRHDT and CDR2 FYEKMQ (reference sequence). V was pared by 5 bases and J by 0 bases, with 14 bases between. This CDR3 is 15 amino acids long. The DNA for the CDR3 is TGTGCCAGCAGCCTAAACAGGGCTCTCTCCTACGAGCAGTACTTC. Translating it yields CASSLNRALSYEQYF.

The rearrangement links TRBV18 to TRBJ2-6; D is perhaps TRBD2 (6 bases). This CDR3 region has 15 residues. The ends were cut back, 3 bases at V and 4 bases at J, with 10 bases in the middle. Germline assignment: CDR1 KGHSH and CDR2 LQKENI. CDR3 sequence: CASSPGGVGANVLTF. The CDR3 nucleotides are TGTGCCAGCTCACCGGGGGGAGTAGGGGCCAACGTCCTGACTTTC.

The J gene is TRBJ1-4, the V gene TRBV16; 10 bases are a match to TRBD1. The V gene end was trimmed by 4 bases and the J gene end by 8 bases; junction bases not matched to a gene: 4. CDR1 is KGHSY, CDR2 FQNENV, per germline. The CDR3 is 14 amino acids. CDR3 sequence: CASSRRQGAEKLFF. CDR3 sequence (DNA): TGTGCCAGCAGCCGGAGACAGGGGGCGGAAAAACTGTTTTTT.

The chain couples TRBV19 to TRBJ1-6; tentatively, D is TRBD1 (6 bases). This CDR3 is 17 amino acids long. V was clipped by 7 bases and J by 0 bases, with 16 bases between them. Germline V lookup: CDR1 LNHDA, CDR2 SQIVND (reference sequence). CDR3 sequence: CASTRTTGSSYNSPLHF. The DNA of the CDR3 is TGTGCCAGTACCCGCACGACAGGCAGCTCCTATAATTCACCCCTCCACTTT.

The rearrangement joins TRBV7-3 to TRBJ2-2, with 9 positions matching TRBD2. Trimming cost V 5 bases and J 7 bases; bases outside gene matches: 11. CDR1 and CDR2 from the germline V gene are SGHTA and FQGTGA. This CDR3 spans 16 amino acids. The CDR3 protein is CASSLSGLAGVGELFF. CDR3 nucleotide sequence: TGTGCCAGCAGCCTTTCGGGACTAGCTGGTGTCGGGGAGCTGTTTTTT.

The V and J genes are TRBV4-2 and TRBJ1-4, with D uncertain. The CDR3 has 12 residues. Germline assignment: CDR1 LGHNA and CDR2 YNFKEQ. V lost 5 bases to trimming and J lost 5 bases, with 6 bases between them. This CDR3 is CASSYGNEKLFF. CDR3 nucleotide sequence: TGTGCCAGCAGCTACGGGAATGAAAAACTGTTTTTT.

The chain employs TRBV18 and TRBJ1-5, with 8 bases that match TRBD1. The CDR3 covers 17 residues. Germline trimming cut 2 bases from V and 0 bases from J; bases unmatched to any gene: 6. CDR1 and CDR2 from the germline V gene are KGHSH and LQKENI. CDR3 sequence (DNA): TGTGCCAGCTCACCAGGGGCAGGGGGCCTTAGCAATCAGCCCCAGCATTTT. It encodes CASSPGAGGLSNQPQHF.

This clone was detected only once. The V gene is TRBV5-5, the J gene TRBJ1-2; maybe TRBD1 (5 bases). The CDR3 totals 13 residues. The germline V gene has CDR1 SGHKS and CDR2 YYEKEE (reference sequence). V shed 1 base and J shed 4 bases, with 8 bases lying between them. The CDR3 sequence is CASSLLTAYGYTF. The CDR3 DNA reads TGTGCCAGCAGCTTGTTGACAGCCTATGGCTACACCTTC.

The chain is built from TRBV5-1 and TRBJ2-1, with TRBD1 as a possible D gene (6 bases). V lost 0 bases and J 1 base, leaving 14 bases between the germline ends. Per the germline V gene, CDR1 is SGHRS and CDR2 is YFSETQ. The CDR3 is made up of 17 amino acids. CDR3 amino acids: CASSLAEQGPSYNEQFF. The CDR3 DNA is TGCGCCAGCAGCTTGGCCGAACAGGGCCCTTCCTACAATGAGCAGTTCTTC.

The chain uses TRBV7-9 and TRBJ1-1; no definite D call. This CDR3 is 13 amino acids long. CDR1 SEHNR and CDR2 FQNEAQ come from the germline V gene (reference sequence). The ends were cut back, 1 base at V and 6 bases at J, with 9 bases in the middle. CDR3 sequence (DNA): TGTGCCAGCAGCTTAGATTATGTGGCTGAAGCTTTCTTT. Translating gives CASSLDYVAEAFF.

The chain couples TRBV29-1 to TRBJ2-7; D may be TRBD2 (7 bases). Germline values: CDR1 SQVTM, CDR2 ANQGSEA. The CDR3 is made up of 13 amino acids. V gave up 5 bases and J gave up 4 bases, with 15 bases separating them. CDR3 in DNA: TGCAGCGTTTTGGGGGGGCGCAGTTACGAGCAGTACTTC. Its protein product is CSVLGGRSYEQYF.

The chain has TRBV10-3 and TRBJ2-3, with D uncertain. V lost 0 bases and J 4 bases, leaving 2 bases between the germline ends. Germline V gene sequence: CDR1 ENHRY, CDR2 SYGVKD. The CDR3 has 12 residues. CDR3 coding DNA: TGTGCCATCAGTGAGTCGGCAGATACGCAGTATTTT. Protein product: CAISESADTQYF.

The gene calls are TRBV6-5 and TRBJ1-1; a possible D gene is TRBD1 (5 bases). V shed 5 bases and J shed 10 bases, with 23 bases lying between them. CDR1 and CDR2 from the germline V gene are MNHEY and SVGAGI. The CDR3 runs to 15 residues. CDR3 amino acids: CASSHPALGGGGAFF. DNA for the CDR3: TGTGCCAGCAGTCATCCCGCCTTGGGGGGTGGAGGAGCTTTCTTT.

This chain joins TRBV27 and TRBJ1-6; D ambiguous. The germline gives CDR1 MNHEY, CDR2 SMNVEV (reference sequence). This CDR3 is 14 amino acids long. V shed 3 bases and J shed 5 bases, with 8 bases lying between them. CDR3 bases: TGTGCCAGCAGTTTCGGGCAGGATAATTCACCCCTCCACTTT. Residues: CASSFGQDNSPLHF.

A single count supports this clone. This chain links TRBV19 with TRBJ1-3; no firm D call. Germline CDR1 LNHDA, CDR2 SQIVND (reference sequence). This CDR3 comprises 15 residues. Trimming took off 5 bases at V and 2 bases at J, with 13 bases between the two ends. This CDR3 is CASSLRVGAGNTIYF. The CDR3 region has the DNA TGTGCCAGTAGTCTGAGGGTTGGAGCTGGAAACACCATATATTTT. The variable domain in full, completed from reference TRBV19 and TRBJ1-3, reads DGGITQSPKYLFRKEGQNVTLSCEQNLNHDAMYWYRQDPGQGLRLIYYSQIVNDFQKGDIAEGYSVSREKKESFPLTVTSAQKNPTAFYLCASSLRVGAGNTIYFGEGSWLTVV.

This clone was detected once. The chain employs TRBV27 and TRBJ1-5; possibly TRBD1 for D (5 bases). From germline, CDR1 is MNHEY and CDR2 SMNVEV (reference sequence). The V and J ends lost 5 bases and 7 bases respectively, with 21 bases between them. There are 16 residues in the CDR3. The CDR3 here is CASSPWLGGRMQPQHF. The CDR3 region has the DNA TGTGCCAGCAGTCCTTGGCTGGGGGGGAGGATGCAGCCCCAGCATTTT.

V and J are TRBV10-3 and TRBJ1-6, with TRBD1 identical over 12 bases. Germline values: CDR1 ENHRY, CDR2 SYGVKD. CDR3 length: 16 amino acids. J was trimmed by 8 bases and V by 0 bases; bases with no gene match: 2. The CDR3 coding sequence is TGTGCCATCAGTGAGTCCGGGACAGGGGGCTATTCACCCCTCCACTTT. Amino acid sequence: CAISESGTGGYSPLHF.

In DNA, the CDR3 is TGTGCCAGCAGCTCCCAAGGGGGGGCGTCCGAGCAGTACTTC. It codes for CASSSQGGASEQYF. The chain has TRBV6-5 and TRBJ2-7; possible D gene TRBD2, 7 bases. Germline V gene lookup returns CDR1 MNHEY and CDR2 SVGAGI. The length of the CDR3 is 14 residues. Trimming cost V 6 bases and J 6 bases, with 18 bases left between them.

The rearrangement joins TRBV6-5 to TRBJ2-7, with 10 bases that match TRBD2. In germline, CDR1 is MNHEY, CDR2 SVGAGI. The J segment lost 0 bases and the V segment lost 4 bases, leaving 3 bases of the junction unmatched. The CDR3 sequence is 15 residues long. The DNA for the CDR3 is TGTGCCAGCAGTTTCGCTAGCGGGAGCTCCTACGAGCAGTACTTC. It codes for CASSFASGSSYEQYF.

This clone has just a few counts. The chain uses TRBV5-8 and TRBJ2-2; D is possibly TRBD1 or TRBD2 (5 bases each). The CDR3 is made up of 14 amino acids. V was pared by 9 bases and J by 8 bases, with 20 bases between. The V gene's germline CDR1 is SGHTS and CDR2 YDEGEE. This chain's CDR3 is CANPAGTELGELFF. In DNA form, the CDR3 reads TGTGCCAATCCCGCCGGGACGGAATTAGGGGAGCTGTTTTTT.

The chain joins TRBV12-3 or TRBV12-4 to TRBJ2-7; D gene uncertain. The V end lost 1 base, the J end lost 3 bases, and 7 bases lay between the germline ends. This CDR3 is 13 amino acids long. In DNA, the CDR3 is TGTGCCAGCAGTTTAGGCTTGAGCTACGAGCAGTACTTC. This codes for CASSLGLSYEQYF.

This clone was observed a handful of times. The rearrangement links TRBV28 to TRBJ1-2; 8 nucleotides match TRBD1. CDR1 and CDR2 from the germline V gene are MDHEN and SYDVKM. The CDR3 loop spans 14 amino acids. J lost 8 bases, V lost 6 bases, and 11 bases had no gene match. The CDR3 region has the DNA TGTGCCAGCAGCTTAAGGACAGGGAAAGGCGGCTACACCTTC. Protein: CASSLRTGKGGYTF.

This chain joins TRBV2 and TRBJ2-2; 9 nucleotides agree with TRBD2. Germline V gives CDR1 SNHLY, CDR2 FYNNEI. This CDR3 spans 15 amino acids. Trimming took 4 bases from V and 4 from J; bases not matched to a gene: 4. The CDR3 is CASSGQGLATGELFF. The CDR3 coding sequence is TGTGCCAGCAGTGGGCAGGGACTAGCCACCGGGGAGCTGTTTTTT.

The rearrangement joins TRBV18 to TRBJ1-5; D is undetermined. Germline values: CDR1 KGHSH, CDR2 LQKENI. Trimming removed 3 bases at V and 4 bases at J, with 4 bases between. The CDR3 sequence is 12 residues long. CDR3 in amino acids: CASSPDNQPQHF. Here the CDR3 DNA reads TGTGCCAGCTCACCGGATAATCAGCCCCAGCATTTT.